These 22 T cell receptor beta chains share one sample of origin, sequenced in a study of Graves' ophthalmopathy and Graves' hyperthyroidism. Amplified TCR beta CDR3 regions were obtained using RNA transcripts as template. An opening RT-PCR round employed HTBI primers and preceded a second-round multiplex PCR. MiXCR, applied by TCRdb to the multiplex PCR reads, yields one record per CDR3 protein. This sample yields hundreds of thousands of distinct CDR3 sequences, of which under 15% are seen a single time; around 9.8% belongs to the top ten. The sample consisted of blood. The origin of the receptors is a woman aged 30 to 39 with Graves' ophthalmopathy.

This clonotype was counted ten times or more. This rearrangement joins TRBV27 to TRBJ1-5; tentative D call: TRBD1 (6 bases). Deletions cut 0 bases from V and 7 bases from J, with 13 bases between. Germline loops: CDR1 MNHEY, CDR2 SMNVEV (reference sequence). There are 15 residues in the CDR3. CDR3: CASSLSGGVGQPQHF. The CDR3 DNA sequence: TGTGCCAGCAGTTTATCAGGGGGGGTAGGACAGCCCCAGCATTTT.

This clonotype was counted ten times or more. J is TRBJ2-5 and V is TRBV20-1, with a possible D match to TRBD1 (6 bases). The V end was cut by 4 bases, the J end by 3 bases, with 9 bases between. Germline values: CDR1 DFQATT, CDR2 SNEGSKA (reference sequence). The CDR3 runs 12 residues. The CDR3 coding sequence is TGCAGTGCTACCTGGACAGAAGAGACCCAGTACTTC. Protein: CSATWTEETQYF.

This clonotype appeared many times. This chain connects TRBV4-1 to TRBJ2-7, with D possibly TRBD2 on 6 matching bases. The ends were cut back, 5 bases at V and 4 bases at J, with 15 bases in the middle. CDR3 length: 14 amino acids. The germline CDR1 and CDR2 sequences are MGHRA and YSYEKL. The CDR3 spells CASSYPGRGYEQYF. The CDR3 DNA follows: TGCGCCAGCAGCTACCCAGGGCGGGGATACGAGCAGTACTTC.

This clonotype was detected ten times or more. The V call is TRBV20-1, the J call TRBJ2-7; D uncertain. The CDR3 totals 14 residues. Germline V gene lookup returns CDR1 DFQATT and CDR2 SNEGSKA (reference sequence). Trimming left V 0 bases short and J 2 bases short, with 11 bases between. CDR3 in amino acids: CSARDIPGAYEQYF. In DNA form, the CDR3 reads TGCAGTGCTAGAGATATTCCCGGAGCCTACGAGCAGTACTTC.

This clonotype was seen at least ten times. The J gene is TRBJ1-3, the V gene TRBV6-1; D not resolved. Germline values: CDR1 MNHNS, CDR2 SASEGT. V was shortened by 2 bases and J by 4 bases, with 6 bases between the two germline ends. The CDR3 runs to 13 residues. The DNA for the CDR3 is TGTGCCAGCAGTGAAAACCTGGGAAACACCATATATTTT. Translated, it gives CASSENLGNTIYF.

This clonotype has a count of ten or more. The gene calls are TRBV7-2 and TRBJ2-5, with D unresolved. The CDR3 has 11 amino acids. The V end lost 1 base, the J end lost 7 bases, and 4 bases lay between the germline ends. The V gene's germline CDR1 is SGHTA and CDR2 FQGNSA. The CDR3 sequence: CASSLVRTQYF. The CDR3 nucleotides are TGTGCCAGCAGCTTAGTGAGGACCCAGTACTTC.

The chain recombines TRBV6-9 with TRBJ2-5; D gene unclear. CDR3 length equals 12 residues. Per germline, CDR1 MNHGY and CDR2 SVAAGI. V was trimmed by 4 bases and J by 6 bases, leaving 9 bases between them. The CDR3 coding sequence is TGTGCCAGCAGTTCCCCATCGAAGACCCAGTACTTC. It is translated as CASSSPSKTQYF.

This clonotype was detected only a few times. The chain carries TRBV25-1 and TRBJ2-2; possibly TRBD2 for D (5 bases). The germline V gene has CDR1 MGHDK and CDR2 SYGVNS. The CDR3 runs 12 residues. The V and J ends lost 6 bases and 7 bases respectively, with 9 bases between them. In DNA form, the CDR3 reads TGTGCCAGCAGCGACTATTACGGGGAGCTGTTTTTT. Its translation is CASSDYYGELFF.

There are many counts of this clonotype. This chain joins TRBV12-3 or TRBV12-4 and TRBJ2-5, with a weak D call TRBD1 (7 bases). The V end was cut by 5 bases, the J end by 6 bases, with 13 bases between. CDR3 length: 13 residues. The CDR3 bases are TGTGCCAGCAGTCCCCAGGGGGGCCAGACCCAGTACTTC. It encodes CASSPQGGQTQYF.

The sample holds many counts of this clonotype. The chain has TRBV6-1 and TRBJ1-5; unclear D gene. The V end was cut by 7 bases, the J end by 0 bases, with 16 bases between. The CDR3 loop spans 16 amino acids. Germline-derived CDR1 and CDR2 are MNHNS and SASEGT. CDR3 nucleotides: TGTGCCAGCAAAGGGAGTCGAGACCATAGCAATCAGCCCCAGCATTTT. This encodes CASKGSRDHSNQPQHF.

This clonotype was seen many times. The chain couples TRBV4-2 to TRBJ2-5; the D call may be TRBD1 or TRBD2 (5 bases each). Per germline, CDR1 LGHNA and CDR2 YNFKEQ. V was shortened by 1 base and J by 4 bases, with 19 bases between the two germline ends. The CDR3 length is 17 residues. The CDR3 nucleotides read TGTGCCAGCAGCCAAGGCTTTGGGTTGGGGGAGATAGAGACCCAGTACTTC. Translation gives CASSQGFGLGEIETQYF.

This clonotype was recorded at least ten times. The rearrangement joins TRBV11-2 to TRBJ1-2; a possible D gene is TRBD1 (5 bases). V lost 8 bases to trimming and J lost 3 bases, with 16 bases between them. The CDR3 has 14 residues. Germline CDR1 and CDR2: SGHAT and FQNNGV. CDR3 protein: CASARAGRDYGYTF. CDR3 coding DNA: TGTGCCAGCGCCCGAGCGGGACGCGACTATGGCTACACCTTC.

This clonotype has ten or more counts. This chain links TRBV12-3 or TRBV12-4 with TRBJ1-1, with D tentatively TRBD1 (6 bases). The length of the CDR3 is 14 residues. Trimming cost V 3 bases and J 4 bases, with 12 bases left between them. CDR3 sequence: CASSLGGEATEAFF. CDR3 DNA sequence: TGTGCCAGCAGTTTGGGGGGCGAGGCCACTGAAGCTTTCTTT.

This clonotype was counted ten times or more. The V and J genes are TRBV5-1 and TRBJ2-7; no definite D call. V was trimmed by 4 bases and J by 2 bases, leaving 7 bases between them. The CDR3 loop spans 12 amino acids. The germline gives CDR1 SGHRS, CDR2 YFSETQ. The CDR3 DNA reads TGCGCCAGCAGCAAGGTGGCCTACGAGCAGTACTTC. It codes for CASSKVAYEQYF.

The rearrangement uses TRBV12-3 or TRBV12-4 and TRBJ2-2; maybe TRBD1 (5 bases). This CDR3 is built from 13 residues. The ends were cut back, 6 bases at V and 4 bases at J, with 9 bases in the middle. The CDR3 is CASSKTVTGELFF. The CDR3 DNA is TGTGCCAGCAGCAAGACAGTCACCGGGGAGCTGTTTTTT.

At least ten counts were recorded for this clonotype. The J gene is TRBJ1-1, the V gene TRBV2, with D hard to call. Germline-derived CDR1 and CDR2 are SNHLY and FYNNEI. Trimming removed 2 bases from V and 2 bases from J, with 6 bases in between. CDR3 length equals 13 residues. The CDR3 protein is CASSEMVNTEAFF. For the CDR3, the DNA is TGTGCCAGCAGTGAAATGGTTAACACTGAAGCTTTCTTT. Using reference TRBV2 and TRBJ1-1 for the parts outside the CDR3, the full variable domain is EPEVTQTPSHQVTQMGQEVILRCVPISNHLYFYWYRQILGQKVEFLVSFYNNEISEKSEIFDDQFSVERPDGSNFTLKIRSTKLEDSAMYFCASSEMVNTEAFFGQGTRLTVV.

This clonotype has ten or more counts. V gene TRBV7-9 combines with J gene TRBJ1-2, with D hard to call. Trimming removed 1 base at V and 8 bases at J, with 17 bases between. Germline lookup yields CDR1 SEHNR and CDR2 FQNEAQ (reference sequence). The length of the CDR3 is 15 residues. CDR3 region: CASSLGARKAIGYTF. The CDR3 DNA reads TGTGCCAGCAGCTTAGGGGCCCGTAAGGCTATCGGCTACACCTTC.

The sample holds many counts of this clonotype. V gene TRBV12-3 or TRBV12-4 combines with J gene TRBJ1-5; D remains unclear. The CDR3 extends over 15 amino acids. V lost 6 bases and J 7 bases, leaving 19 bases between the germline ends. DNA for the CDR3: TGTGCCAGCAGCCGTGACCTGGTGGATGGGCAGCCCCAGCATTTT. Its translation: CASSRDLVDGQPQHF.

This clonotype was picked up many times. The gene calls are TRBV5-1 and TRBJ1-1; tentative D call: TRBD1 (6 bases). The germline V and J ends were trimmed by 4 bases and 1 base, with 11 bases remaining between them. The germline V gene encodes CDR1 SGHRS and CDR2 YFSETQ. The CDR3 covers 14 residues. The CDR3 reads CASSPTTGNTEAFF. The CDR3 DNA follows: TGCGCCAGCAGCCCGACGACAGGGAACACTGAAGCTTTCTTT.

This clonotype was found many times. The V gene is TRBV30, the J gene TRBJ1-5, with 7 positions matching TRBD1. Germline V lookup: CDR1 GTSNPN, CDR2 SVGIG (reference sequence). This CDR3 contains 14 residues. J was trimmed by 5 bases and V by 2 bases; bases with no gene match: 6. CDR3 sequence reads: CAWSRDRVDQPQHF. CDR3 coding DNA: TGTGCCTGGAGTCGTGACAGGGTCGATCAGCCCCAGCATTTT. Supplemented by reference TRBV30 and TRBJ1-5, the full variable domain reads SQTIHQWPATLVQPVGSPLSLECTVEGTSNPNLYWYRQAAGRGLQLLFYSVGIGQISSEVPQNLSASRPQDRQFILSSKKLLLSDSGFYLCAWSRDRVDQPQHFGDGTRLSIL.

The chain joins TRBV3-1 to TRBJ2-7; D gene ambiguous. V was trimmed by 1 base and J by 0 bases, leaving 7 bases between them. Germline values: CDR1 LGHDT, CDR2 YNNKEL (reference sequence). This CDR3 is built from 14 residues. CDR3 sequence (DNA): TGTGCCAGCAGCCAAGCCCAGGCCTCCTACGAGCAGTACTTC. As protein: CASSQAQASYEQYF.

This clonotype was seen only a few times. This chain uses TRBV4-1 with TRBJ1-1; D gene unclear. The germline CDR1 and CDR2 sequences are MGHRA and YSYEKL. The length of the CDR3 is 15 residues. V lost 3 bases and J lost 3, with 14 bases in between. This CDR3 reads CASSQLRNRDTEAFF. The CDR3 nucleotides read TGCGCCAGCAGCCAGCTAAGGAATAGGGACACTGAAGCTTTCTTT.